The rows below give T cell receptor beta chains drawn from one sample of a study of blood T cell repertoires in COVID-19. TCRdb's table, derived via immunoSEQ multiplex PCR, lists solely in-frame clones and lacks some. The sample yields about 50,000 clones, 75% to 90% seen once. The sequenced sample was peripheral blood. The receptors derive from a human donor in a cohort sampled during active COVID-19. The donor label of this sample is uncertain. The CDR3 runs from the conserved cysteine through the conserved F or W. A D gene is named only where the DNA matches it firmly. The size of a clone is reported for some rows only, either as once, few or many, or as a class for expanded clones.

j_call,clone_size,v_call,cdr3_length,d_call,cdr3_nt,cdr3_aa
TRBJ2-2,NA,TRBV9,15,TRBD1,TGTGCCAGCAGCGTAGACCCAGGGGGCACCGGGGAGCTGTTTTTT,CASSVDPGGTGELFF
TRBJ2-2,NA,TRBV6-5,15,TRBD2,TGTGCCAGCCGCGCGGGGGGAACGAACACCGGGGAGCTGTTTTTT,CASRAGGTNTGELFF
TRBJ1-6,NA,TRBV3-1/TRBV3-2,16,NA,TGTGCCAGCAGCCCAAACAGGGCGGGTGGCAATTCACCCCTCCACTTT,CASSPNRAGGNSPLHF
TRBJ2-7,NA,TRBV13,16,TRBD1,TGTGCCAGCAGCGTAAGGCGACAGGACAGGACCTACGAGCAGTACTTC,CASSVRRQDRTYEQYF
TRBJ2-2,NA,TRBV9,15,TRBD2,TGTGCCAGCAGCGCGAGCGGGGGGGTCACCGGGGAGCTGTTTTTT,CASSASGGVTGELFF
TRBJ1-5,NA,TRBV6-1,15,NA,TGTGCCAGCAGTGAGGCGGGGGTCGCCACTCAGCCCCAGCATTTT,CASSEAGVATQPQHF
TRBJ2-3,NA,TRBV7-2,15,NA,TGTGCCAGCAGCTTCCAGGGGTGGGGCACAGATACGCAGTATTTT,CASSFQGWGTDTQYF
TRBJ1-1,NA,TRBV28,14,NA,TGTGCCAGCAGTTTAAAACTGGGGGGCACTGAAGCTTTCTTT,CASSLKLGGTEAFF
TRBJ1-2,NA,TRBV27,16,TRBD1,TGTGCCAGCAGTTTATTCCCGACAGGGGGCATGGAGGGCTACACCTTC,CASSLFPTGGMEGYTF
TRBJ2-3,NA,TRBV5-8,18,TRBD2,TGTGCCAGCAGCTCCGGACTAGCGGGGGCCCGTCTCACAGATACGCAGTATTTT,CASSSGLAGARLTDTQYF
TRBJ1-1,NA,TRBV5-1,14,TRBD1,TGCGCCAGCAGCTTGGGGGGACAGGGCTCTGAAGCTTTCTTT,CASSLGGQGSEAFF
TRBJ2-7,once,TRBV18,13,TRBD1,TGTGCCAGCTCACAGGGGGCTGGCTACGAGCAGTACTTC,CASSQGAGYEQYF
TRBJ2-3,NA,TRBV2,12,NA,TGTGCCAGCAGTGAACGAAGAGGTACGCAGTATTTT,CASSERRGTQYF
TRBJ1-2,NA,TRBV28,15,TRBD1,TGTGCCAGCAGTTTCCCTGGACAGGGAAACTATGGCTACACCTTC,CASSFPGQGNYGYTF
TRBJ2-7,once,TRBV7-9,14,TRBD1,TGTGCCAGCAGCCCTCGGACAGGGGCGGGCGAGCAGTACTTC,CASSPRTGAGEQYF
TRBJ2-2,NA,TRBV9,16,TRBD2,TGTGCCAGCAGGGGACTAGCGGGGGGCCAGCCCGGGGAGCTGTTTTTT,CASRGLAGGQPGELFF
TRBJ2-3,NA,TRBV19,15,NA,TGTGCCAGTAGTGAAACAGGGGGAGGGACAGATACGCAGTATTTT,CASSETGGGTDTQYF
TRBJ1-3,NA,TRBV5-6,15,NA,TGTGCCAGCAGCTTGTCGGACATCTCTGGAAACACCATATATTTT,CASSLSDISGNTIYF
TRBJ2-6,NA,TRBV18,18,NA,TGTGCCAGCTCACCGCGGCAGGGGACCCCCTCTGGGGCCAACGTCCTGACTTTC,CASSPRQGTPSGANVLTF
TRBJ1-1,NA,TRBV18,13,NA,TGTGCCAGCTCACCCCCACAGGGTACTGAAGCTTTCTTT,CASSPPQGTEAFF
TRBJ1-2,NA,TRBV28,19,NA,TGTGCCAGCAGTTTAGCCGTCATTTCCTTCGGGGAGTCGGGATATGGCTACACCTTC,CASSLAVISFGESGYGYTF
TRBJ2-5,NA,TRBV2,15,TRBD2,TGTGCCAGCAGGTCGATAGCGGGGGGTCAAGAGACCCAGTACTTC,CASRSIAGGQETQYF
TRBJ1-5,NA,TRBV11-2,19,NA,TGTGCCAGCAGCCTTTGTGGGGGGGGTTGGAAAAATAGCAATCAGCCCCAGCATTTT,CASSLCGGGWKNSNQPQHF
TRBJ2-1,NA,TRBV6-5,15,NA,TGTGCCAGCAGTTACGCCCGGAGGGAGTACAATGAGCAGTTCTTC,CASSYARREYNEQFF
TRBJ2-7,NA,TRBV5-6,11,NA,TGTGCCAGCAGCTTGTGTCGCGAGCAGTACTTC,CASSLCREQYF
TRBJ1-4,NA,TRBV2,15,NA,TGTGCCAGCACCCGTGACTCCACAAGGAGTGAAAAACTGTTTTTT,CASTRDSTRSEKLFF
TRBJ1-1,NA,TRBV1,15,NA,TGCACCAGCAGCCAAGGGGACAGGGGTTTCACTGAAGCTTTCTTT,CTSSQGDRGFTEAFF
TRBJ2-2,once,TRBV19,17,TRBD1,TGTGCCAGTAGCCAAAGGGGGACAGGGAGGGACACCGGGGAGCTGTTTTTT,CASSQRGTGRDTGELFF
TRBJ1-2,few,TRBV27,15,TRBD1,TGTGCCAGCAGTTATAGACAGGGGGAGAACTATGGCTACACCTTC,CASSYRQGENYGYTF
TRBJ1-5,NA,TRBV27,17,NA,TGTGCCAGCAGCCCGGGACTAGGGGGTTATAGCAATCAGCCCCAGCATTTT,CASSPGLGGYSNQPQHF
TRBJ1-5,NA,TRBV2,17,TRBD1,TGTGCCAGCAGGGACAGGGTGGCGGGATTTGGCAATCAGCCCCAGCATTTT,CASRDRVAGFGNQPQHF
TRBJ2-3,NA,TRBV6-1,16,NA,TGTGCCAGCAGTGAATTAGGGGCGACTAGCACAGATACGCAGTATTTT,CASSELGATSTDTQYF
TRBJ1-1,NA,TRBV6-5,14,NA,TGTGCCAGCAGACCTGGACAGTTGAACACTGAAGCTTTCTTT,CASRPGQLNTEAFF
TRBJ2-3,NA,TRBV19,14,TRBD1,TGTGCCAGCGACACCGGACAGGGCACAGATACGCAGTATTTT,CASDTGQGTDTQYF
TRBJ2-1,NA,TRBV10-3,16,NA,TGTGCCATCAGTGAGGGGGCTCGGATTCGATTAAATGAGCAGTTCTTC,CAISEGARIRLNEQFF